The clone carrying this T cell receptor beta chain was seen more than once but under ten times. Antigen specificity is unknown. The CDR3 spans 14 residues. In germline, CDR1 is SGHRS, CDR2 YFSETQ. Trimming took 6 bases from V and 4 from J, leaving 13 bases between them. The data belong to a study of blood T cells in healthy people across ages. For the second PCR, which ran for 7 to 11 cycles, a sample-barcoded 5' primer and a J-beta primer mix were used. In TCRdb, the 5' RACE reads were re-called with MiXCR into one record per CDR3 protein. The sample consists of around 1,000,000 distinct CDR3 sequences, roughly 24% of them appearing once. The study, taken as a whole, reports: Both higher diversity and more naive CD4+ cells marked long-lived donors when set against aged donors.

The sample was also reused in another study, on T cells of mothers and their children. From that report: It was found that thymic selection shapes TCR recombination output similarly in related and unrelated pairs.

The chain couples TRBV5-1 to TRBJ2-2; D is perhaps TRBD2 (5 bases). Material: blood. The clonotype was recovered from a girl aged 2-10 years in good health. The CDR3 DNA reads as TGCGCCAGCAAATTGAAGGAGGCCACCGGGGAGCTGTTTTTT. The encoded protein is CASKLKEATGELFF.